Listed here are 21 T cell receptor beta chains from one sample, sequenced in a study of cytomegalovirus exposure and HLA in healthy donors. The study ran its PCR with 60 Vbeta and 13 Jbeta primers. The repertoire was sequenced with immunoSEQ multiplex PCR; TCRdb's copy has only in-frame clones and lacks some. The specimen's table records 100,000 to 150,000 clones. The sequenced sample consisted of PBMCs. Receptor source: a man aged 40-55 years in good health and CMV-seronegative.

This rearrangement joins TRBV29-1 to TRBJ2-7, with TRBD1 identical over 8 bases. The J segment lost 2 bases and the V segment lost 4 bases, leaving 7 bases of the junction unmatched. Looked up from germline, CDR1 is SQVTM and CDR2 is ANQGSEA. The CDR3 has 14 amino acids. The DNA for the CDR3 is TGCAGCGTTGCAATGGGACAGGCAGCCTACGAGCAGTACTTC. This translates into CSVAMGQAAYEQYF.

Here the CDR3 DNA reads TGTGCCAGCAGTCCTCATAGGAGTCCCCAGGGGGAGACCCAGTACTTC. This sequence encodes CASSPHRSPQGETQYF. The V and J genes are TRBV27 and TRBJ2-5, with D possibly matching TRBD1 (6 bases). The CDR3 has 16 amino acids. Germline CDR1 MNHEY, CDR2 SMNVEV (reference sequence). V lost 5 bases and J lost 5, with 21 bases in between.

V usage is TRBV11-3 and J usage is TRBJ1-2, with 7 bases that match TRBD1. The ends lost 1 base at V and 6 bases at J; junction bases unmatched: 8. This CDR3 is built from 15 residues. Per the germline V gene, CDR1 is SGHNT and CDR2 is YENEEA. CDR3 in DNA: TGTGCCAGCAGCTTAGGCTTCGAGACAGGGAATGGCTACACCTTC. It is translated as CASSLGFETGNGYTF.

The rearrangement joins TRBV11-2 to TRBJ1-1, with TRBD1 identical over 8 bases. The V gene end was trimmed by 0 bases and the J gene end by 3 bases; junction bases not matched to a gene: 12. Germline loops: CDR1 SGHAT, CDR2 FQNNGV. The CDR3 extends over 18 amino acids. For the CDR3, the DNA is TGTGCCAGCAGCTTAGAGGGCAGGGGGCGGGAAGGGGACACTGAAGCTTTCTTT. Translating gives CASSLEGRGREGDTEAFF.

J is TRBJ2-5 and V is TRBV5-4; D uncertain. The V gene lost 0 bases and the J gene lost 5 bases, with 8 bases spanning the gap. The germline V gene has CDR1 SGHNT and CDR2 YYREEE (reference sequence). This CDR3 spans 13 amino acids. The CDR3 DNA reads as TGTGCCAGCAGCTTGGAGTATGCGGAGACCCAGTACTTC. Encoded protein: CASSLEYAETQYF. Looking up the rest from reference TRBV5-4 and TRBJ2-5 gives the full variable domain: ETGVTQSPTHLIKTRGQQVTLRCSSQSGHNTVSWYQQALGQGPQFIFQYYREEENGRGNFPPRFSGLQFPNYSSELNVNALELDDSALYLCASSLEYAETQYFGPGTRLLVL.

The genes are TRBV7-8 and TRBJ2-2, with D possibly TRBD1 on 6 matching bases. CDR3 length equals 16 residues. V shed 5 bases and J shed 4 bases, with 17 bases lying between them. Germline V lookup: CDR1 SGHVS, CDR2 FQNEAQ. The CDR3 sequence is CASSQGWGLSTGELFF. CDR3 nucleotide sequence: TGTGCCAGCAGCCAGGGGTGGGGCCTTTCCACCGGGGAGCTGTTTTTT.

The gene calls are TRBV19 and TRBJ2-3; no clear D gene. The V gene lost 5 bases and the J gene lost 1 base, with 7 bases spanning the gap. Germline V lookup: CDR1 LNHDA, CDR2 SQIVND (reference sequence). The CDR3 runs to 13 residues. The CDR3 nucleotides read TGTGCCAGTAGTGGCCGGGGCACAGATACGCAGTATTTT. Translating gives CASSGRGTDTQYF.

The J gene is TRBJ2-7, the V gene TRBV11-1, with 8 positions matching TRBD2. The CDR3 extends over 15 amino acids. CDR1 is SGHAT, CDR2 FQDESV, per germline (reference sequence). The trim removed 5 bases at V and 2 bases at J, leaving 8 bases unmatched. CDR3 sequence: CASSPAGGTPYEQYF. CDR3 coding DNA: TGTGCCAGCAGCCCGGCGGGAGGTACCCCCTACGAGCAGTACTTC.

The chain carries TRBV18 and TRBJ2-1; D unclear. CDR1 is KGHSH, CDR2 LQKENI, per germline. This CDR3 is 14 amino acids long. Between the trimmed V and J ends, which lost 3 bases and 0 bases, there was a span of 6 bases. Here the CDR3 reads CASSPLLSYNEQFF. The CDR3 DNA follows: TGTGCCAGCTCACCCCTACTCTCCTACAATGAGCAGTTCTTC.

The chain employs TRBV6-5 and TRBJ1-1, with a possible D match to TRBD1 (5 bases). This CDR3 is built from 16 residues. V lost 4 bases to trimming and J lost 5 bases, with 20 bases between them. The germline V gene encodes CDR1 MNHEY and CDR2 SVGAGI. The CDR3 spells CASSSKPTVLETEAFF. The CDR3 DNA sequence: TGTGCCAGCAGTTCCAAACCGACAGTGTTAGAAACTGAAGCTTTCTTT.

The chain links TRBV5-6 to TRBJ2-7, with TRBD1 as a possible D gene (6 bases). V was cut by 7 bases and J by 6 bases, with 20 bases left in between. The V gene's germline CDR1 is SGHDT and CDR2 YYEEEE. There are 14 residues in the CDR3. The CDR3 here is CASQPGVRAAEQYF. The CDR3 DNA sequence: TGTGCCAGCCAACCAGGGGTAAGGGCTGCCGAGCAGTACTTC.

The rearrangement joins TRBV19 to TRBJ1-6, with TRBD1 matching over 7 bases. V was pared by 7 bases and J by 7 bases, with 7 bases of the junction left unmatched. The CDR3 runs to 14 residues. Germline V gene sequence: CDR1 LNHDA, CDR2 SQIVND (reference sequence). The CDR3 here is CASKATGANSPLHF. The CDR3 nucleotides are TGTGCCAGTAAAGCCACAGGGGCGAATTCACCCCTCCACTTT. Using reference TRBV19 and TRBJ1-6 for the parts outside the CDR3, the full variable domain is DGGITQSPKYLFRKEGQNVTLSCEQNLNHDAMYWYRQDPGQGLRLIYYSQIVNDFQKGDIAEGYSVSREKKESFPLTVTSAQKNPTAFYLCASKATGANSPLHFGNGTRLTVT.

This chain uses TRBV6-5 with TRBJ2-1; 8 bases fit TRBD1. This CDR3 is built from 15 residues. Germline V gene sequence: CDR1 MNHEY, CDR2 SVGAGI. V lost 0 bases to trimming and J lost 5 bases; unmatched junction nucleotides: 3. As DNA, the CDR3 is TGTGCCAGCAGTTACTCCCGGACAGGGAACAATGAGCAGTTCTTC. It encodes CASSYSRTGNNEQFF.

The chain uses TRBV7-9 and TRBJ2-7, with D possibly being TRBD1 (5 bases). The CDR3 loop spans 13 amino acids. Trimming shortened V by 3 bases and J by 4 bases, and 10 bases separated the two germline ends. The V gene's germline CDR1 is SEHNR and CDR2 FQNEAQ (reference sequence). In DNA, the CDR3 is TGTGCCAGCAGCTTCCAAGGGGTGTACGAGCAGTACTTC. Translation: CASSFQGVYEQYF.

The rearrangement joins TRBV10-3 to TRBJ1-1; D unclear. The CDR3 extends over 16 amino acids. CDR1 ENHRY and CDR2 SYGVKD come from the germline V gene. Trimming shortened V by 3 bases and J by 4 bases, and 18 bases separated the two germline ends. For the CDR3, the DNA is TGTGCCATCAGTGACCCCCTGGCAGGAACGATCACTGAAGCTTTCTTT. Translating gives CAISDPLAGTITEAFF.

J is TRBJ2-7 and V is TRBV13; TRBD2 matches 11 bases. Germline V lookup: CDR1 PRHDT, CDR2 FYEKMQ (reference sequence). Germline trimming cut 5 bases from V and 1 base from J; bases unmatched to any gene: 10. This CDR3 has 17 residues. This chain's CDR3 is CASSALAGDFISYEQYF. CDR3 nucleotide sequence: TGTGCCAGCAGCGCACTAGCGGGAGACTTTATATCCTACGAGCAGTACTTC.

The genes are TRBV7-9 and TRBJ2-7; 9 bases align to TRBD1. The germline V gene has CDR1 SEHNR and CDR2 FQNEAQ (reference sequence). The CDR3 consists of 14 residues. With 8 bases clipped from V and 5 bases from J, the junction kept 10 bases outside the gene matches. The CDR3 DNA sequence: TGTGCCAGCGGACCGGGACAGGGCACCCACGAGCAGTACTTC. It translates to CASGPGQGTHEQYF.

This rearrangement joins TRBV13 to TRBJ1-2, with 8 nucleotides matching TRBD1. Germline V gene data show CDR1 as PRHDT and CDR2 as FYEKMQ (reference sequence). With V trimmed by 5 bases and J by 4 bases, 6 bases remained unmatched. CDR3 length: 14 residues. For the CDR3, the DNA is TGTGCCAGCAGCATAAGGACAGGGATCTATGGCTACACCTTC. Translated, it gives CASSIRTGIYGYTF.

The chain uses TRBV9 and TRBJ2-3; TRBD2 matches 10 bases. The CDR3 length is 16 residues. V lost 4 bases and J lost 2; bases outside the gene matches: 7. Germline V gene data show CDR1 as SGDLS and CDR2 as YYNGEE. The CDR3 nucleotides read TGTGCCAGCAGCTCAGGACTAGCGGAGAACACAGATACGCAGTATTTT. Its protein is CASSSGLAENTDTQYF.

The chain joins TRBV5-8 to TRBJ2-2; 8 nucleotides agree with TRBD1. Trimming at V came to 4 bases and at J to 4 bases, leaving 6 bases not matched to a gene. Germline loops: CDR1 SGHTS, CDR2 YDEGEE. The CDR3 extends over 15 amino acids. DNA of the CDR3: TGTGCCAGCAGCCGGACAGGGTTAAGCACCGGGGAGCTGTTTTTT. As protein: CASSRTGLSTGELFF.

The gene calls are TRBV11-2 and TRBJ2-1; D is uncertain. From germline, CDR1 is SGHAT and CDR2 FQNNGV. V dropped 0 bases and J dropped 9 bases, with 9 bases sitting between them. This CDR3 has 13 amino acids. The CDR3 loop is CASSLDPRGEQFF. The CDR3 DNA is TGTGCCAGCAGCTTAGATCCCCGAGGTGAGCAGTTCTTC.